This T cell receptor (beta chain) is from a study of cytomegalovirus exposure and HLA in healthy donors (dated by TCRdb to about 2017). About the investigation overall: An earlier analysis of roughly 570 of the donors reported around 280 Gb of sequence data and 95 million to 130 million unique TCR beta sequences obtained from about 170 million T cells. Approximately 300 gigabases of sequencing data and around 85 million unique TCR sequences made up an early release that covered approximately 620 HLA-typed donors. Of the approximately 400 genotyped donors, 65% to 90% were placed in the genetic ancestry cluster associated with self-reported Caucasian donors. The study aimed to test whether cataloging public T cell receptors could reveal signatures of past pathogen exposure. The study profiled the T cell repertoires of hundreds of subjects by immunosequencing and related them to cytomegalovirus serostatus. A separate validation cohort of more than 100 different subjects was used in addition to the 666-subject first cohort. The study combined high-throughput TCR immunosequencing, statistical association of individual TCRs with disease status, and machine learning to predict cytomegalovirus infection status. A later analysis re-examined previously published TCR beta repertoires from 600 to 700 donors and added high-resolution HLA genotyping to investigate patterns of TCR occurrence. Rather than drawing on any new phenotypic data, the later analysis identified candidate immune exposures from TCR beta sequences and the way those sequences occurred across donors. In an earlier analysis of several hundred of the donors, high-throughput TCR beta sequencing was used to judge whether each TCR beta V gene segment behaved as functional or pseudogenic. Donor age, sex, ethnicity and CMV serostatus were collected together with the repertoire data. A later genetic analysis used genome-wide SNP genotypes for about three fifths of the 666 donors, treating that subset as a discovery cohort. All discovery cohort repertoires had been generated on a single sequencing platform. HLA typing covered class I and class II loci at four-digit resolution. The number of donors typed differed by locus, with about 629-640 for A, B, C, DRB1 and DQB1, more than 500 for DQA1, 600 to 610 for DPA1, and 400 to 490 for DPB1. Five DR-DQ haplotypes were treated as single units for association and clustering because of strong linkage in the cohort. On average, around 200,000 unique TCR beta nucleotide sequences were sequenced per donor among a few hundred genotyped donors of the cohort, with roughly 20% of those sequences being non-productive.

The table lists this clone with many counts. This clone's antigen is unknown. No much larger clone exists at a distance of one base, and base qualities are not known. The cohort consisted of some 730 healthy bone marrow donors. Cohort members were all nominally healthy when sampled, although unrecorded immune exposures were likely present. The donor tested CMV seronegative and was one of the 352 seronegative cohort members. A peripheral blood sample was provided by each donor, and peripheral blood mononuclear cells were used for TCR beta sequencing. The Qiagen DNeasy Blood Extraction Kit was used to extract genomic DNA from the blood cell samples. The research as a whole found: Cytomegalovirus status was reported to be diagnosed by the classifier with high specificity and sensitivity in both the original and validation cohorts. When HLA alleles, especially DR and DQ, strongly co-occurred, TCR associations were difficult to assign to individual alleles. A later analysis found that HLA-associated TCR beta chains were more clonally expanded and had lower generation probabilities than equally common non-associated chains. A later analysis found that most CMV-associated TCR beta chains appeared HLA-restricted, with HLA associations seemingly driven largely by CMV exposure. In an earlier analysis of 587 of the donors, most TCR beta V segments appeared in productive rearrangements about 90% or about 30% of the time, broadly matching IMGT annotations. A further reported finding was that TCR beta sequences accurately predicted the HLA-A and HLA-B alleles for most subjects in the first cohort. In this cohort, only TCR beta chains were sequenced, and detectable features were limited by the absence of alpha or paired-chain data. HLA typing was unavailable for some donors at each locus, so association tests used only the typed subset. The presence/absence analyses assumed that sequencing depth was roughly uniform across donors, and that assumption may not be true. For the cohort, immune exposure information was limited to CMV serostatus. Some 15 rarely observed V segments, including chromosome 9 orphons, were excluded from the earlier analysis of some 590 of the donors because counts were too low. According to a later analysis, TCR association rates differed among HLA loci, with DRB1 alleles showing the most associated TCRs and HLA-C alleles showing the fewest. An association between a missense DCLRE1C variant and V-gene and J-gene trimming of TCR beta chains was found in a later genetic analysis and replicated in an independent cohort. A later genetic analysis reported fewer N-insertions in productive TCRs among donors in an Asian-associated ancestry cluster than the roughly 700-donor mean. Some IMGT-functional V segments, including TRBV6-2 and TRBV6-3, could not be told apart with the 87-base-pair reads, so those segments were excluded. According to the authors, the approach could potentially be generalized to other disease states and immunological phenotypes. While some public TCRs were present in many individuals, most TCR sequences turned up only very rarely across donors. In vitro tests confirmed that three of the cytomegalovirus-associated TCR beta chains recognize cytomegalovirus antigens. At a false discovery rate of 0.05, a later analysis linked fewer than 20,000 TCR beta sequences to specific HLA alleles. The sequencing pipeline was judged likely to have produced a cluster of highly shared sequence variants as a technical artifact. Correlated functional status among segregating V segments might be attributable to linkage disequilibrium, but an unknown experimental factor could not be ruled out. In the study, approximately 160 TCR beta chains were listed as associated with cytomegalovirus. Several of the top co-occurrence clusters appeared to be linked to parvovirus B19, influenza, CMV and Epstein-Barr virus, according to a later analysis.

The germline V gene specifies SGHVS as CDR1 and FNYEAQ as CDR2. The cysteine opens and the phenylalanine closes a CDR3 of 14 amino acids. Solely the CDR3 DNA is kept, with 42 bases framed from the first base. Trimming leaves V shorter by 1 base and J shorter by 7 bases, with the junction holding 5 bases beyond the gene matches. The method behind the library was the immunoSEQ multiplex PCR assay. For the multiplex PCR, a mixture combining 60 forward primers for TCR Vbeta segments and 13 reverse primers for TCR Jbeta segments was used. A multiplex PCR assay on genomic DNA amplified the CDR3 region of rearranged TCR beta genes. Amplified TCR beta libraries were sequenced as 87-base-pair reads on the Illumina HiSeq System. The paper's data handling went like this. A later analysis counted approximately 74 million unique TCR beta chains across the 550 to 800 repertoires, and approximately 11 million of these chains were shared by at least two donors. Raw reads were error-corrected and collapsed into unique sequences by a nearest-neighbor algorithm in which closely related sequences were merged to remove PCR and sequencing errors. V, D and J gene segments were assigned by aligning CDR3 sequences to IMGT reference sequences. For a sequence to be retained, a match of at least six nucleotides to both a V gene segment and a J gene segment was required. A rearrangement counted as productive if the CDR3 had no stop codons and remained in frame with V and J, and every other rearrangement counted as non-productive. Following IMGT convention, CDR3 was defined as the stretch from the second conserved V-encoded cysteine to the conserved J-encoded phenylalanine. In an earlier analysis of more than 550 of the donors, sequences lacking an unambiguous match to a single V gene segment were excluded. An earlier analysis of 587 of the donors classified V segments as functional when productive rearrangements were above 56.7% and as segregating when the standard deviation between donors was above 5%. A statistical classification framework was built for diagnosing cytomegalovirus status from the catalog of TCR beta chain sequences. In a later analysis, TCR nucleotide sequences were compared against IMGT/GENE-DB human TR gene sequences so that V and J genes could be assigned. Using the TCRdist pipeline, a later analysis assigned CDR3 sequences along with most-parsimonious VDJ recombination scenarios. In a later analysis, each TCR beta chain was defined by its CDR3 amino acid sequence together with its V-gene family, and reads without a unique V-gene family were excluded. As a way to deal with suspected cross-contamination and a sequencing artifact, a later analysis dropped more than 500 nucleotide sequences that were highly shared and had low generation probability. For each public chain, a later analysis derived a clonal expansion index from normalized ranks of inferred template counts within each repertoire. In a later analysis, generation probabilities were computed using a VDJ recombination model fitted to out-of-frame rearrangements, and the results were checked against IGoR. Hypergeometric tests were used in a later analysis to score TCR-TCR, TCR-HLA and TCR-CMV co-occurrence, with a repertoire-size bias correction applied to the TCR pairs. False discovery rates were estimated in a later analysis by permuting HLA or CMV assignments 20 times. In a later analysis, co-occurring TCRs were grouped with DBSCAN, and TCRdist sequence similarity was added when clustering was performed within HLA-allele-positive subsets. Repertoires with fewer than 30,000 or more than 120,000 public chains, plus five repertoires with anomalous nucleotide sharing, were excluded from co-occurrence clustering. TCRdb took over this immuneACCESS table, retaining in-frame rearrangements with V and J assigned. Such tables are incomplete; in checked studies, under half of the missing clones stem from an unresolved V gene, and the remainder is unexplained. That table furnishes V, J and clone size, whereas the DNA furnished D and trimming. Counted in this sample were 75,000 to 100,000 clones; around 74% of them appeared once. Together, the top ten hold approximately 2% of the sample.

This receptor was obtained from a male donor in good health and CMV-seronegative. The rearrangement combines TRBV7-6 with TRBJ1-1, with TRBD1 matching 8 junction bases. The sample comprised PBMCs. The nucleotides are TGTGCCAGCAGCTTAGACCAGGGGGCTAATGAAGCTTTCTTT. It encodes CASSLDQGANEAFF.